The 15 T cell receptor beta chains below were found in one sample sequenced in a study of T cell responses to AZD1222 COVID-19 vaccine. Profiling relied on immunoSEQ multiplex PCR, and the TCRdb table lists in-frame clones only, not all of them. The sample carries approximately 100,000 clones, approximately 90% recorded once. The sample consisted of peripheral blood, taken on day 0 of AZD1222 vaccination. The receptors shown here come from an adult in good health.

V is TRBV6-1 and J is TRBJ2-7, with a tentative D call TRBD2 (5 bases). Looked up from germline, CDR1 is MNHNS and CDR2 is SASEGT. Trimming took off 3 bases at V and 3 bases at J, with 12 bases between the two ends. This CDR3 has 14 amino acids. For the CDR3, the DNA is TGTGCCAGCAGTGATTCTTCTAGCAGCTACGAGCAGTACTTC. Amino acids: CASSDSSSSYEQYF.

The chain combines TRBV19 with TRBJ2-6, with 10 bases identical to TRBD1. This CDR3 comprises 17 residues. V shed 5 bases, J shed 0 bases, and the junction held 4 bases outside the gene matches. The germline V gene encodes CDR1 LNHDA and CDR2 SQIVND (reference sequence). The CDR3 DNA reads TGTGCCAGTAGTTTGACAGGGGGCCTCTCTGGGGCCAACGTCCTGACTTTC. Its translation: CASSLTGGLSGANVLTF. Variable domain in full (rest from reference TRBV19 and TRBJ2-6): DGGITQSPKYLFRKEGQNVTLSCEQNLNHDAMYWYRQDPGQGLRLIYYSQIVNDFQKGDIAEGYSVSREKKESFPLTVTSAQKNPTAFYLCASSLTGGLSGANVLTFGAGSRLTVL.

V usage is TRBV11-2 and J usage is TRBJ2-5; possible D gene TRBD2, 5 bases. Germline V gene lookup returns CDR1 SGHAT and CDR2 FQNNGV. The CDR3 has 16 residues. Trimming left V 1 base short and J 3 bases short, with 15 bases between. CDR3 protein: CASSLGQLGSKETQYF. CDR3 DNA sequence: TGTGCCAGCAGCTTAGGGCAACTAGGAAGCAAAGAGACCCAGTACTTC. The full variable domain, rest sourced from reference TRBV11-2 and TRBJ2-5, is EAGVAQSPRYKIIEKRQSVAFWCNPISGHATLYWYQQILGQGPKLLIQFQNNGVVDDSQLPKDRFSAERLKGVDSTLKIQPAKLEDSAVYLCASSLGQLGSKETQYFGPGTRLLVL.

The chain has TRBV15 and TRBJ1-1, with D perhaps TRBD1 (5 bases). Trimming took 0 bases from V and 1 from J, leaving 21 bases between them. Germline CDR1 is LNHNV and CDR2 is YYDKDF (reference sequence). This CDR3 spans 19 amino acids. The CDR3 here is CATSRDFPLWDGPNTEAFF. The DNA of the CDR3 is TGTGCCACCAGCAGAGACTTCCCTTTATGGGACGGCCCGAACACTGAAGCTTTCTTT.

The genes are TRBV28 and TRBJ1-6, with D perhaps TRBD1 (6 bases). The germline V gene has CDR1 MDHEN and CDR2 SYDVKM. Trimming took 8 bases from V and 9 from J, leaving 14 bases between them. This CDR3 contains 13 residues. In nucleotides, the CDR3 is TGTGCCAGCGAGGGCAGGGGCTCTTCACCCCTCCACTTT. This translates into CASEGRGSSPLHF.

V and J are TRBV10-3 and TRBJ1-1, with 11 bases lining up with TRBD1. The CDR3 runs to 14 residues. Germline CDR1 reads ENHRY; CDR2 reads SYGVKD. V dropped 4 bases and J dropped 4; count of bases not matched to a gene: 2. CDR3 DNA: TGTGCCATCAGTGGGACAGGGGGCACCACTGAAGCTTTCTTT. Protein sequence: CAISGTGGTTEAFF.

This chain links TRBV19 with TRBJ2-5; the D is unclear. Trimming took off 4 bases at V and 5 bases at J, with 20 bases between the two ends. Looked up from germline, CDR1 is LNHDA and CDR2 is SQIVND (reference sequence). CDR3 length equals 16 residues. The CDR3 spells CASSTTGRASLETQYF. CDR3 nucleotides: TGTGCCAGTAGTACCACCGGACGGGCTTCACTGGAGACCCAGTACTTC.

The chain employs TRBV6-6 and TRBJ1-5; 9 bases fit TRBD1. Germline CDR1 and CDR2: MNHNY and SVGAGI (reference sequence). The length of the CDR3 is 15 residues. J lost 7 bases, V lost 4 bases, and 8 bases had no gene match. DNA of the CDR3: TGTGCCAGCAGTTTACCGGGACAGGGAGGACAGCCCCAGCATTTT. Its protein product is CASSLPGQGGQPQHF.

The rearrangement uses TRBV5-1 and TRBJ2-1, with D possibly being TRBD2 (5 bases). Trimming took 5 bases from V and 6 from J, leaving 12 bases between them. The CDR3 extends over 13 amino acids. Germline assignment: CDR1 SGHRS and CDR2 YFSETQ. The CDR3 region is CASREPGSNEQFF. The CDR3 region has the DNA TGCGCCAGCAGGGAGCCGGGAAGCAATGAGCAGTTCTTC.

This rearrangement joins TRBV19 to TRBJ2-1; the D is unclear. This CDR3 has 15 residues. Germline CDR1 LNHDA, CDR2 SQIVND (reference sequence). Trimming took 4 bases from V and 0 from J, leaving 10 bases between them. The CDR3 bases are TGTGCCAGTAGTACCCCGCAGAGCTCCTACAATGAGCAGTTCTTC. This gives the protein CASSTPQSSYNEQFF.

The chain couples TRBV7-3 to TRBJ1-1; no firm D call. The CDR3 length is 12 residues. V lost 4 bases and J 5 bases, leaving 8 bases between the germline ends. Germline values: CDR1 SGHTA, CDR2 FQGTGA. This CDR3 reads CASSSQGTEAFF. DNA of the CDR3: TGTGCCAGCAGCTCCCAAGGGACTGAAGCTTTCTTT.

This clone has a single count. J is TRBJ1-5 and V is TRBV5-6; TRBD1 might be the D (6 bases). The CDR3 has 16 residues. Trimming pared 4 bases from V and 1 base from J, leaving 15 bases between. CDR1 and CDR2 from the germline V gene are SGHDT and YYEEEE. The CDR3 loop is CASSGGGSRSNQPQHF. CDR3 nucleotides: TGTGCCAGCAGCGGGGGGGGCTCAAGGAGCAATCAGCCCCAGCATTTT. The whole variable domain, filled in from reference TRBV5-6 and TRBJ1-5, reads DAGVTQSPTHLIKTRGQQVTLRCSPKSGHDTVSWYQQALGQGPQFIFQYYEEEERQRGNFPDRFSGHQFPNYSSELNVNALLLGDSALYLCASSGGGSRSNQPQHFGDGTRLSIL.

J is TRBJ1-1 and V is TRBV19; D not certain. Germline V gene lookup returns CDR1 LNHDA and CDR2 SQIVND (reference sequence). CDR3 length: 13 amino acids. Deletions cut 3 bases from V and 4 bases from J, with 9 bases between. CDR3 in DNA: TGTGCCAGTAGTATTCGGGTAGGCACTGAAGCTTTCTTT. It is translated as CASSIRVGTEAFF.

The rearrangement joins TRBV6-2 or TRBV6-3 to TRBJ2-2; 9 positions match TRBD1. The CDR3 sequence is 16 residues long. The junction had 8 bases not matched to a gene; V was cut back by 2 bases and J by 7 bases. CDR1 and CDR2 from the germline V gene are MNHEY and SVGEGT. This chain's CDR3 is CASSYPGQGSHGELFF. Here the CDR3 DNA reads TGTGCCAGCAGTTACCCTGGACAGGGGAGCCACGGGGAGCTGTTTTTT.

The V and J genes are TRBV6-1 and TRBJ1-5; D remains unclear. Germline CDR1 MNHNS, CDR2 SASEGT. Trimming took off 1 base at V and 3 bases at J, with 10 bases between the two ends. This CDR3 has 15 amino acids. CDR3 residues: CASSEGATFNQPQHF. CDR3 DNA: TGTGCCAGCAGTGAAGGTGCCACCTTCAATCAGCCCCAGCATTTT.